This T cell receptor beta chain was recorded in a study of T cells in Graves' hyperthyroidism and ophthalmopathy. TCR beta CDR3 regions were amplified from RNA transcripts. A set of HTBI primers served as the primers for a first-round RT-PCR of the TCR CDR3. TCRdb redid the calling of the multiplex PCR reads with MiXCR, one entry per CDR3 protein. The sample includes hundreds of thousands of distinct CDR3 sequences, about 15% of them seen just once. The study's findings and limits: Blood shared most expanded thyroid clonotypes above 0.001.

This CDR3 spans 14 amino acids. V was shortened by 7 bases and J by 9 bases, with 19 bases between the two germline ends. This clonotype came up once. What it recognizes is unknown. This chain connects TRBV12-3 or TRBV12-4 to TRBJ1-5; tentative D call: TRBD1 (5 bases). The source material was blood. The source is a woman in her twenties or thirties with Graves' hyperthyroidism. CDR3 coding DNA: TGTGCCAGCACCTTGGGACGTCGGAATACGCCCCAGCATTTT. Its translation: CASTLGRRNTPQHF.